This TCR beta chain was obtained from a study of blood T cell repertoires in COVID-19. Study-level information: The United States, Italy and Spain supplied acute and convalescent COVID-19 samples. T cells, B-cell-depleted T cells, or PBMCs supplied cDNA or gDNA.

V lost 3 bases to trimming and J lost 1 base, with 4 bases between them. Germline CDR1 is SGHNT and CDR2 is YENEEA. The CDR3 sequence is 13 residues long. The data were produced by immunoSEQ multiplex PCR, yet TCRdb's version contains in-frame clones alone and is incomplete. The sample records over 250,000 clones, approximately 90% being singletons. J is TRBJ1-3 and V is TRBV11-3; D is unresolved. Material: peripheral blood. This clonotype was sampled from a woman between 45 and 65 years old with COVID-19, enrolled during active disease. The CDR3 DNA reads TGTGCCAGCAGCTTCAGTTCTGGAAACACCATATATTTT. Protein sequence: CASSFSSGNTIYF.